This TCR beta chain is drawn from a study of T-cell memory formation after mild COVID-19. The wider study: For the most part, TCR clusters were specific to one donor. Notes on the study in general: Memory sampled before infection contained some responding clones, suggesting cross-reactive memory joined.

It was 5'RACE with constant-segment primers that produced the TCR alpha and TCR beta cDNA libraries, which carried sample barcodes and UMIs. TCRdb reprocessed the 5' RACE reads via MiXCR and lists one record per CDR3 protein. The table includes about 610,000 distinct CDR3 sequences, about 18% detected once. A word on this clonotype: Its antigen is still unknown.

The V gene lost 7 bases and the J gene lost 4 bases, with 14 bases spanning the gap. The CDR3 totals 14 residues. Germline CDR1 reads MNHEY; CDR2 reads SMNVEV (reference sequence). The origin of this receptor is an adult woman who had mild COVID-19 (a few samples of this study predate the infection). Cell type and time point are not known. The rearrangement joins TRBV27 to TRBJ1-5; no reliable D call. The sample was PBMCs or a T cell subset sorted from them (not recorded which). CDR3 protein: CASNPAGFNQPQHF. In nucleotides, the CDR3 is TGTGCCAGCAACCCCGCAGGCTTTAATCAGCCCCAGCATTTT.